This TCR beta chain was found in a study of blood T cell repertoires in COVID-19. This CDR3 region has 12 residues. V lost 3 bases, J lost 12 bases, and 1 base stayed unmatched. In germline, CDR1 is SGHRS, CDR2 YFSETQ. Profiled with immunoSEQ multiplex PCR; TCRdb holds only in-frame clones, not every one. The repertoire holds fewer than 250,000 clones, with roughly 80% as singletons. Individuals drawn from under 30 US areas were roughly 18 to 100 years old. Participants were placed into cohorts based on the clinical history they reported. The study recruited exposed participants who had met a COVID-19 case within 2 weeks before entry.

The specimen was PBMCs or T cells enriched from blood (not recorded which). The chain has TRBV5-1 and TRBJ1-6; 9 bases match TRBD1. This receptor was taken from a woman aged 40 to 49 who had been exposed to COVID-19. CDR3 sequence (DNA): TGCGCCAGCAGCTGGACAGGGGTACCCCTCCACTTT. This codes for CASSWTGVPLHF. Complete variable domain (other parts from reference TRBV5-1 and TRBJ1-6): KAGVTQTPRYLIKTRGQQVTLSCSPISGHRSVSWYQQTPGQGLQFLFEYFSETQRNKGNFPGRFSGRQFSNSRSEMNVSTLELGDSALYLCASSWTGVPLHFGNGTRLTVT.